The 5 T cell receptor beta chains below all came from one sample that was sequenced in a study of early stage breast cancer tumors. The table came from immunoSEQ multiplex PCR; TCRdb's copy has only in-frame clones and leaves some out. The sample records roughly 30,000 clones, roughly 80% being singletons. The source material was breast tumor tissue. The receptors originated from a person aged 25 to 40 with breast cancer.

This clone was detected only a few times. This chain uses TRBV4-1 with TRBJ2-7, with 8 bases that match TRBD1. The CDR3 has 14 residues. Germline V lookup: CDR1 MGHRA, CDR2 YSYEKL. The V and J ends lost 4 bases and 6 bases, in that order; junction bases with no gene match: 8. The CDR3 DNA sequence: TGCGCCAGCAGCCCAAGCCCAGGGGGCGGCGAGCAGTACTTC. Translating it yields CASSPSPGGGEQYF.

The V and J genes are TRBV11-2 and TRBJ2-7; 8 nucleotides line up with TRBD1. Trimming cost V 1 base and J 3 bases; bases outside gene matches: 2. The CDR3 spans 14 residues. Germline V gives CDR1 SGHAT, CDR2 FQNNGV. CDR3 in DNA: TGTGCCAGCAGCTTAGGGACAGGGTACTACGAGCAGTACTTC. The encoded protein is CASSLGTGYYEQYF.

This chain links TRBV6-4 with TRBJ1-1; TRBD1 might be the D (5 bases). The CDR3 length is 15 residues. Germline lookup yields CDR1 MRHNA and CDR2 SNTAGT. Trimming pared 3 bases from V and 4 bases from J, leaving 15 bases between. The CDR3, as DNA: TGTGCCAGCAGTGAGTTAGGGAGAGGGACCACTGAAGCTTTCTTT. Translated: CASSELGRGTTEAFF.

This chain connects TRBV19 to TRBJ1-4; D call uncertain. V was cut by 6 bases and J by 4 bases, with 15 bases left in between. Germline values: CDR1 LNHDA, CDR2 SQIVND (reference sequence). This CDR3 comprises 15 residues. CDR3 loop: CASRSSQELNEKLFF. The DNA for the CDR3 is TGTGCCAGTAGATCGAGCCAAGAACTTAATGAAAAACTGTTTTTT.

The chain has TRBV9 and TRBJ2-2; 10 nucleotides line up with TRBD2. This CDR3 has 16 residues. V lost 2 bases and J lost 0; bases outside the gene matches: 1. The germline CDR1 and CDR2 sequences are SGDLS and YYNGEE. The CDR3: CASSVSGRTNTGELFF. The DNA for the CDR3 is TGTGCCAGCAGCGTTAGCGGGAGGACGAACACCGGGGAGCTGTTTTTT.